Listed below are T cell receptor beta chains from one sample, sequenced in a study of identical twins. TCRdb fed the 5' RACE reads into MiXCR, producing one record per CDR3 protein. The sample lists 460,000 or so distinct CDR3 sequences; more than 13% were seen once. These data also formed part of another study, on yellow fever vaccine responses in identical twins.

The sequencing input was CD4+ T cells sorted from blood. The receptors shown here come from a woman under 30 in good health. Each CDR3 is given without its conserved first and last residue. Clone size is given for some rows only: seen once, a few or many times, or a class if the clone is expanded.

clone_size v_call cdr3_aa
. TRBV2 TFSFWGSGGPFSYNEQF
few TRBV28 ASSKTPGLWEQF
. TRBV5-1 ASSQRPDSSNSPLH
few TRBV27 ASSRLQGLGDTQY
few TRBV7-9 ASSILSPGETQY
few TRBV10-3 AITRTGGSSYEQY
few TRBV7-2 ATSKQGEQY
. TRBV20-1 SARQGGKADTQY
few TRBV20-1 SARGQGEIYGYT
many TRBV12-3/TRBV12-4 ASSLNPSTDTQY